This is a list of T cell receptor beta chains from one sample in a study of T cell responses to AZD1222 COVID-19 vaccine. The protocol was immunoSEQ multiplex PCR, while the TCRdb copy is restricted to in-frame clones and leaves out a portion. The sample carries 100,000 or so clones, 88% recorded once. Sequenced material: peripheral blood, taken on day 0 of AZD1222 vaccination. The receptors shown here come from an adult in good health. CDR3s include the opening cysteine and the closing phenylalanine or tryptophan. D genes are given only for firm matches. Part of the rows lack a size; the others show once, few, many or a class for expanded clones.

size: NA; J: TRBJ2-1; D: TRBD2; V: TRBV5-4; CDR3: CASSFDEREKQFF; DNA: TGTGCCAGCAGCTTCGATGAGCGGGAGAAGCAGTTCTTC
size: few; J: TRBJ1-6; D: NA; V: TRBV2; CDR3: CASRQETRSPLHF; DNA: TGTGCCAGCAGACAGGAGACCCGTTCACCCCTCCACTTT
size: NA; J: TRBJ1-6; D: NA; V: TRBV4-1; CDR3: CASSPWGGYNSPLHF; DNA: TGCGCCAGCAGCCCCTGGGGAGGGTATAATTCACCCCTCCACTTT
size: once; J: TRBJ2-3; D: NA; V: TRBV2; CDR3: CASGDRDGGTQYF; DNA: TGTGCCAGCGGGGACCGGGATGGTGGTACGCAGTATTTT
size: NA; J: TRBJ1-1; D: NA; V: TRBV27; CDR3: CASSRWGTEAFF; DNA: TGTGCCAGCAGCCGGTGGGGCACTGAAGCTTTCTTT
size: NA; J: TRBJ2-7; D: TRBD1; V: TRBV11-1; CDR3: CASSQGVFGEQYF; DNA: TGTGCCAGCAGCCAGGGGGTATTTGGCGAGCAGTACTTC
size: NA; J: TRBJ2-2; D: NA; V: TRBV5-4; CDR3: CASSLALATGELFF; DNA: TGTGCCAGCAGCTTGGCCCTAGCGACCGGGGAGCTGTTTTTT
size: few; J: TRBJ1-2; D: TRBD1; V: TRBV29-1; CDR3: CSVESRDSDNYGYTF; DNA: TGCAGCGTTGAAAGCCGGGACAGCGATAACTATGGCTACACCTTC
size: NA; J: TRBJ1-2; D: TRBD1; V: TRBV7-8; CDR3: CASSEGTGVGYGYTF; DNA: TGTGCCAGCAGCGAGGGGACAGGGGTCGGCTATGGCTACACCTTC
size: NA; J: TRBJ2-2; D: NA; V: TRBV9; CDR3: CASKEINTGELFF; DNA: TGTGCCAGCAAAGAGATTAACACCGGGGAGCTGTTTTTT
size: once; J: TRBJ1-5; D: TRBD1; V: TRBV6-1; CDR3: CASSELALQGVQPQHF; DNA: TGTGCCAGCAGTGAATTAGCACTACAGGGGGTTCAGCCCCAGCATTTT
size: NA; J: TRBJ1-5; D: NA; V: TRBV6-2/TRBV6-3; CDR3: CASSYSSAMSNQPQHF; DNA: TGTGCCAGCAGTTACTCGAGTGCGATGTCCAATCAGCCCCAGCATTTT
size: few; J: TRBJ2-1; D: NA; V: TRBV4-1; CDR3: CASSQDPTNEQFF; DNA: TGCGCCAGCAGCCAAGACCCCACTAATGAGCAGTTCTTC
size: NA; J: TRBJ2-3; D: TRBD1; V: TRBV7-9; CDR3: CASSFDRGYFTDTQYF; DNA: TGTGCCAGCAGCTTTGACAGGGGATACTTCACAGATACGCAGTATTTT
size: NA; J: TRBJ2-4; D: NA; V: TRBV3-1/TRBV3-2; CDR3: CASSQDVPGLAKNIQYF; DNA: TGTGCCAGCAGCCAAGATGTTCCAGGGCTAGCCAAAAACATTCAGTACTTC
size: NA; J: TRBJ1-2; D: NA; V: TRBV30; CDR3: CAWSPPGGEDGYTF; DNA: TGTGCCTGGAGTCCCCCCGGGGGAGAGGATGGCTACACCTTC
size: once; J: TRBJ2-3; D: NA; V: TRBV27; CDR3: CASSFGPRGGVTDTQYF; DNA: TGTGCCAGCAGTTTCGGGCCCCGAGGGGGAGTCACAGATACGCAGTATTTT
size: NA; J: TRBJ2-6; D: NA; V: TRBV5-1; CDR3: CASSLNPGTGANVLTF; DNA: TGCGCCAGCAGCTTGAATCCAGGGACTGGGGCCAACGTCCTGACTTTC
size: NA; J: TRBJ1-1; D: TRBD1; V: TRBV6-1; CDR3: CASSDQGARDTEAFF; DNA: TGTGCCAGCAGTGACCAGGGGGCGCGGGACACTGAAGCTTTCTTT
size: once; J: TRBJ2-7; D: NA; V: TRBV2; CDR3: CASRQGGGTYEQYF; DNA: TGTGCCAGCAGACAGGGAGGGGGGACCTACGAGCAGTACTTC
size: NA; J: TRBJ1-4; D: NA; V: TRBV5-1; CDR3: CASSLGGRANEKLFF; DNA: TGCGCCAGCAGCTTGGGTGGCAGAGCTAATGAAAAACTGTTTTTT
size: NA; J: TRBJ2-3; D: NA; V: TRBV20-1; CDR3: CSASSLLLAPSTDTQYF; DNA: TGCAGTGCTAGTTCCCTCTTACTAGCCCCTAGCACAGATACGCAGTATTTT
size: once; J: TRBJ1-2; D: TRBD1; V: TRBV29-1; CDR3: CSVEHNRGSRDYGYTF; DNA: TGCAGCGTTGAACACAACAGGGGTTCTAGGGACTATGGCTACACCTTC
size: NA; J: TRBJ1-2; D: TRBD1; V: TRBV4-1; CDR3: CASSQGAGTGKFGYTF; DNA: TGCGCCAGCAGCCAAGGGGCCGGGACAGGGAAGTTTGGCTACACCTTC
size: NA; J: TRBJ2-2; D: NA; V: TRBV5-6; CDR3: CASSLWGRETGELFF; DNA: TGTGCCAGCAGCTTATGGGGGAGAGAAACCGGGGAGCTGTTTTTT
size: NA; J: TRBJ1-6; D: NA; V: TRBV6-5; CDR3: CASSLTGYDSPLHF; DNA: TGTGCCAGCAGTTTGACGGGGTACGATTCACCCCTCCACTTT
size: NA; J: TRBJ1-5; D: NA; V: TRBV19; CDR3: CASSIGGDPNQPQHF; DNA: TGTGCCAGTAGTATAGGGGGGGACCCAAATCAGCCCCAGCATTTT
size: NA; J: TRBJ2-5; D: NA; V: TRBV5-1; CDR3: CASSLLGGASVETQYF; DNA: TGCGCCAGCAGCCTCTTGGGGGGGGCCTCGGTGGAGACCCAGTACTTC